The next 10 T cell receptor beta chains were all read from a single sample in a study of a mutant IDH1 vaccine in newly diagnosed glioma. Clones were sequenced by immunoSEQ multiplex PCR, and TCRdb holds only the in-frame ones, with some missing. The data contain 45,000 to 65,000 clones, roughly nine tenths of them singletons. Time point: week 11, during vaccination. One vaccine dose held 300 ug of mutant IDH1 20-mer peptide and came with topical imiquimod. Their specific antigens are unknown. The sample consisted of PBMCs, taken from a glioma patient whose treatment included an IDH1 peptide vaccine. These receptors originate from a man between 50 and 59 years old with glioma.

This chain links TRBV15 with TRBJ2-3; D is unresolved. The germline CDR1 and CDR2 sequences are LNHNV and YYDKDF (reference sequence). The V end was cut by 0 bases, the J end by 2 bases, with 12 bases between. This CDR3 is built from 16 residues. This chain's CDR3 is CATSRDRPDVTDTQYF. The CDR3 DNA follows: TGTGCCACCAGCAGAGACAGACCGGACGTCACAGATACGCAGTATTTT. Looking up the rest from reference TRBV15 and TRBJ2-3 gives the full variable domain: DAMVIQNPRYQVTQFGKPVTLSCSQTLNHNVMYWYQQKSSQAPKLLFHYYDKDFNNEADTPDNFQSRRPNTSFCFLDIRSPGLGDTAMYLCATSRDRPDVTDTQYFGPGTRLTVL.

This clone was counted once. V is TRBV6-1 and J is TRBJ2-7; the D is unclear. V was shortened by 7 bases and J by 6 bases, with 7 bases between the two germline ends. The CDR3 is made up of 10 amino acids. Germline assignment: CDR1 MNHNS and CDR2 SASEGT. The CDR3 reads CASNRVEQYF. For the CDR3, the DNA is TGTGCCAGCAATAGGGTCGAGCAGTACTTC.

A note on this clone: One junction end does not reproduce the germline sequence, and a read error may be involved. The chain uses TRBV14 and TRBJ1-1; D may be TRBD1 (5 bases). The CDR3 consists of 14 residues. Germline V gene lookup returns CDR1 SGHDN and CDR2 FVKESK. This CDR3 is CASSQDPGVRRRLF. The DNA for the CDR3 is TGTGCCAGCAGCCAAGATCCGGGGGTGAGAAGAAGGTTATTT.

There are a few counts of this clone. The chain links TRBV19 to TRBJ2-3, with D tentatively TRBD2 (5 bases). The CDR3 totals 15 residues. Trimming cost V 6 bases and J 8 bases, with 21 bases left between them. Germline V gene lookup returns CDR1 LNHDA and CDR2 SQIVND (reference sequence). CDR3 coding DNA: TGTGCCAGTAGATCAAATGGCGGGCCGGGCCTTACGCAGTATTTT. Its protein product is CASRSNGGPGLTQYF. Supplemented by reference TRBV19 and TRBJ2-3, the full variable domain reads DGGITQSPKYLFRKEGQNVTLSCEQNLNHDAMYWYRQDPGQGLRLIYYSQIVNDFQKGDIAEGYSVSREKKESFPLTVTSAQKNPTAFYLCASRSNGGPGLTQYFGPGTRLTVL.

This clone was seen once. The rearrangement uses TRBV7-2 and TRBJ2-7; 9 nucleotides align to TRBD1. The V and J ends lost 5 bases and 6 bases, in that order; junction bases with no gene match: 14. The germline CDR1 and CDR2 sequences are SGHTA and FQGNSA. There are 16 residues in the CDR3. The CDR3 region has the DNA TGTGCCAGCAGCCCCGGGTCCGGGACAGGGACACGCGAGCAGTACTTC. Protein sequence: CASSPGSGTGTREQYF.

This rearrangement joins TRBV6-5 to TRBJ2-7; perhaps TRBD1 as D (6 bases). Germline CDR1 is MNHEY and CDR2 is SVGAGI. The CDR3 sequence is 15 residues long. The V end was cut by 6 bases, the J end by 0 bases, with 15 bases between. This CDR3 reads CASSLRGGSSYEQYF. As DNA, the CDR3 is TGTGCCAGCAGCCTGAGAGGGGGAAGCTCCTACGAGCAGTACTTC.

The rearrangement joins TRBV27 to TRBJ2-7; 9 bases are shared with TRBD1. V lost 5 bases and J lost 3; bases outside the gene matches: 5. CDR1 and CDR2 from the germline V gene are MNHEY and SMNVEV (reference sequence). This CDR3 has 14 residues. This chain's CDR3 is CASSQGQGIYEQYF. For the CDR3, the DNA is TGTGCCAGCAGTCAGGGACAGGGAATCTACGAGCAGTACTTC.

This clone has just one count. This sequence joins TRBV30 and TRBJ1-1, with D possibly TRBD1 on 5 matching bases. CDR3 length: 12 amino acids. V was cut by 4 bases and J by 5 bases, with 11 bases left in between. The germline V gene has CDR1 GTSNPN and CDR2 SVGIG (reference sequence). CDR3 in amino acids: CAWKAGGTEAFF. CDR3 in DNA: TGTGCCTGGAAGGCTGGGGGGACTGAAGCTTTCTTT.

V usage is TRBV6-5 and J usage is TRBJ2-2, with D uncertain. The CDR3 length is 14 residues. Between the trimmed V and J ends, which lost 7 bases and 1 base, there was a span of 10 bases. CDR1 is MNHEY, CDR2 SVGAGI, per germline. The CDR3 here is CASKLRRNTGELFF. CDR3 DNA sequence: TGTGCCAGCAAGTTAAGGCGGAACACCGGGGAGCTGTTTTTT.

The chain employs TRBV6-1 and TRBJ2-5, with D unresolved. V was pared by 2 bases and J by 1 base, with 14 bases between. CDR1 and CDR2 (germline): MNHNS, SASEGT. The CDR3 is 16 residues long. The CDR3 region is CASSEFRFAAQETQYF. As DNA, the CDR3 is TGTGCCAGCAGTGAATTCCGGTTTGCGGCCCAAGAGACCCAGTACTTC.